Presented here are 21 T cell receptor beta chains from one specimen sequenced in a study of blood T cells in healthy people across ages. The authors ran a second PCR of roughly 6 to 12 cycles using a sample-barcoded 5' primer and a J-beta primer mix. A single record per CDR3 protein comes from TCRdb applying MiXCR to the 5' RACE reads. The sample records about 1.6 million distinct CDR3 sequences, almost 35% being singletons. The sample consisted of blood. The receptors here all came from a woman between 25 and 40 years old in good health.

A few counts support this clonotype. The chain uses TRBV5-1 and TRBJ1-2, with 9 bases that match TRBD1. The CDR3 is made up of 16 amino acids. The germline V gene encodes CDR1 SGHRS and CDR2 YFSETQ. Trimming took 2 bases from V and 2 from J; bases not matched to a gene: 7. Here the CDR3 reads CASSFGDREGNYGYTF. CDR3 bases: TGCGCCAGCAGCTTTGGGGACAGGGAGGGGAACTATGGCTACACCTTC.

J is TRBJ2-1 and V is TRBV20-1, with 8 bases identical to TRBD2. CDR3 size: 15 residues. Germline V gene sequence: CDR1 DFQATT, CDR2 SNEGSKA (reference sequence). V shed 6 bases and J 2 bases; nucleotides not matched to a gene: 9. The CDR3 DNA reads TGCAGTGCACCCACCGGGGGGGCCCCCTACAATGAGCAGTTCTTC. Translated: CSAPTGGAPYNEQFF.

As regards this clonotype: This sequence may be a read error, since a much larger clone differs from it by one base. The rearrangement uses TRBV20-1 and TRBJ2-3, with a possible D match to TRBD2 (6 bases). The CDR3 consists of 15 residues. Per the germline V gene, CDR1 is DFQATT and CDR2 is SNEGSKA (reference sequence). With 0 bases removed from V and 5 bases from J, the gap between germline ends came to 15 bases. CDR3 sequence (DNA): TGCAGTGCTAGAGATCTGCGGGGAGACCTAGATACGCAGTATTTT. As protein: CSARDLRGDLDTQYF.

The rearrangement links TRBV9 to TRBJ2-5, with D possibly matching TRBD1 (8 bases). The CDR3 has 16 residues. Germline CDR1 reads SGDLS; CDR2 reads YYNGEE. V was trimmed by 4 bases and J by 4 bases, leaving 20 bases between them. The CDR3 spells CASSPMYRGGGETQYF. CDR3 coding DNA: TGTGCCAGCAGCCCTATGTACAGGGGGGGCGGAGAGACCCAGTACTTC.

This clonotype was detected a few times. The J gene is TRBJ2-7, the V gene TRBV28; the D call may be TRBD1 or TRBD2 (5 bases each). The CDR3 runs 13 residues. V dropped 8 bases and J dropped 3 bases, with 14 bases sitting between them. CDR1 and CDR2 from the germline V gene are MDHEN and SYDVKM. For the CDR3, the DNA is TGTGCCAGCGGGTTCCGGGGCCGCTACGAGCAGTACTTC. The encoded protein is CASGFRGRYEQYF.

This chain joins TRBV2 and TRBJ1-1; no definite D call. This CDR3 contains 13 residues. Per germline, CDR1 SNHLY and CDR2 FYNNEI. V gave up 1 base and J gave up 6 bases, with 9 bases separating them. The CDR3 nucleotides read TGTGCCAGCAGTGAAGGCGAAAAGCCTGAAGCTTTCTTT. Its protein is CASSEGEKPEAFF.

The chain combines TRBV20-1 with TRBJ1-2, with 7 bases aligning to TRBD1. The germline CDR1 and CDR2 sequences are DFQATT and SNEGSKA (reference sequence). V gave up 3 bases and J gave up 2 bases; unmatched junction bases: 9. The CDR3 contains 15 residues. The CDR3 DNA sequence: TGCAGTGCTAGGGACAGGAATTTAGGGAACTATGGCTACACCTTC. It specifies CSARDRNLGNYGYTF.

The chain uses TRBV29-1 and TRBJ2-3; 9 nucleotides agree with TRBD2. This CDR3 contains 20 residues. The germline gives CDR1 SQVTM, CDR2 ANQGSEA. Germline trimming cut 2 bases from V and 2 bases from J; bases unmatched to any gene: 20. The DNA of the CDR3 is TGCAGCGTTGAATTTATCCAGGGTAGGGAGCGGGAGGCAGTCACAGATACGCAGTATTTT. Amino acids: CSVEFIQGREREAVTDTQYF.

This chain links TRBV12-3 or TRBV12-4 with TRBJ1-1; 8 bases are shared with TRBD1. The trim removed 11 bases at V and 5 bases at J, leaving 10 bases unmatched. The CDR3 has 13 amino acids. CDR3 DNA: TGTGCCGGCGGGAAACAGGGGGGAACTGAAGCTTTCTTT. Protein sequence: CAGGKQGGTEAFF.

This clonotype appeared a few times. The V gene is TRBV20-1, the J gene TRBJ2-3; D is perhaps TRBD2 (5 bases). V was shortened by 2 bases and J by 0 bases, with 15 bases between the two germline ends. This CDR3 is built from 16 residues. CDR1 is DFQATT and CDR2 is SNEGSKA in the germline V gene (reference sequence). For the CDR3, the DNA is TGCAGTGCTAGACCGAGGGATGCCCTCAGCACAGATACGCAGTATTTT. It specifies CSARPRDALSTDTQYF.

This clonotype was counted a few times. The CDR3 sequence is CASSQGQGEGPDTQYF. Here the CDR3 DNA reads TGCGCCAGCAGCCAAGGACAGGGTGAAGGGCCAGATACGCAGTATTTT. V and J are TRBV4-1 and TRBJ2-3, with 7 bases aligning to TRBD1. Per the germline V gene, CDR1 is MGHRA and CDR2 is YSYEKL. The ends lost 1 base at V and 4 bases at J; junction bases unmatched: 8. The length of the CDR3 is 16 residues.

The chain employs TRBV9 and TRBJ2-3; 8 bases map to TRBD2. The V gene's germline CDR1 is SGDLS and CDR2 YYNGEE. The CDR3 is 15 amino acids. Unmatched junction bases numbered 7, after V lost 0 bases and J lost 7 bases. CDR3 nucleotide sequence: TGTGCCAGCAGCGTAGGACTAGCGAGGGGAAATACGCAGTATTTT. Protein: CASSVGLARGNTQYF.

The J gene is TRBJ2-5, the V gene TRBV5-1; D may be TRBD2 (6 bases). The CDR3 spans 14 residues. V was trimmed by 2 bases and J by 2 bases, leaving 10 bases between them. Germline lookup yields CDR1 SGHRS and CDR2 YFSETQ. CDR3 residues: CASSFPAGQETQYF. In DNA form, the CDR3 reads TGCGCCAGCAGCTTTCCCGCGGGGCAAGAGACCCAGTACTTC. Supplemented by reference TRBV5-1 and TRBJ2-5, the full variable domain reads KAGVTQTPRYLIKTRGQQVTLSCSPISGHRSVSWYQQTPGQGLQFLFEYFSETQRNKGNFPGRFSGRQFSNSRSEMNVSTLELGDSALYLCASSFPAGQETQYFGPGTRLLVL.

This rearrangement joins TRBV27 to TRBJ2-1, with 10 nucleotides matching TRBD2. The length of the CDR3 is 22 residues. The ends lost 5 bases at V and 2 bases at J; junction bases unmatched: 24. Germline V CDR1 and CDR2: MNHEY, SMNVEV (reference sequence). Written as DNA, the CDR3 is TGTGCCAGCAGTCCCTACAAGGCCAACCCGCTAGCGGGAGAGGTCCCCTACAATGAGCAGTTCTTC. Translation: CASSPYKANPLAGEVPYNEQFF.

This clonotype was counted a few times. The V gene is TRBV21-1, the J gene TRBJ2-1; TRBD2 is the table's D call and was not checked against the DNA. TRBV21-1 is a known pseudogene. The CDR3 spans 13 residues. CDR3 sequence: CARGEVSYNEQFF. The DNA of the CDR3 is TGTGCCCGCGGGGAGGTATCCTACAATGAGCAGTTCTTC.

In this sample, this clonotype turned up a few times. The chain joins TRBV5-1 to TRBJ2-2, with D perhaps matching TRBD2 (5 bases). Germline V gene lookup returns CDR1 SGHRS and CDR2 YFSETQ. V lost 0 bases, J lost 0 bases, and 15 bases lay in between. The CDR3 length is 18 residues. CDR3 nucleotides: TGCGCCAGCAGCTTGGGTTTTTCGCGGGCACCGAACACCGGGGAGCTGTTTTTT. Protein: CASSLGFSRAPNTGELFF.

CDR3 in DNA: TGTGCCAGTAGTGTGGGACAGGGCTATGGGCAGTTCTTC. Amino acids: CASSVGQGYGQFF. The rearrangement links TRBV19 to TRBJ2-1, with TRBD1 matching over 9 bases. With V trimmed by 5 bases and J by 12 bases, 8 bases remained unmatched. Germline CDR1 and CDR2: LNHDA and SQIVND (reference sequence). This CDR3 contains 13 residues.

This clonotype was found a few times. This chain uses TRBV28 with TRBJ2-7, with 7 bases identical to TRBD1. The J segment lost 4 bases and the V segment lost 2 bases, leaving 8 bases of the junction unmatched. Germline lookup yields CDR1 MDHEN and CDR2 SYDVKM. The CDR3 loop spans 15 amino acids. Here the CDR3 DNA reads TGTGCCAGCAGTTTAAGAAGGGGGCCAAAATACGAGCAGTACTTC. Translated: CASSLRRGPKYEQYF.

This clonotype has a handful of counts. The chain is built from TRBV10-3 and TRBJ2-5, with D possibly matching TRBD1 (6 bases). Germline lookup yields CDR1 ENHRY and CDR2 SYGVKD. The CDR3 runs 15 residues. The V end was cut by 6 bases, the J end by 5 bases, with 19 bases between. The CDR3 nucleotides read TGTGCCATCAGACCCGACACCAGGGGTAGGGAGACCCAGTACTTC. This sequence encodes CAIRPDTRGRETQYF.

This clonotype was detected a few times. This chain uses TRBV6-1 with TRBJ2-7; a weak D match, TRBD1 (6 bases). CDR1 and CDR2 from the germline V gene are MNHNS and SASEGT. The CDR3 is made up of 14 amino acids. V was trimmed by 6 bases and J by 2 bases, leaving 14 bases between them. The CDR3 DNA reads TGTGCCAGCAGAGGGACACTCACTACCTACGAGCAGTACTTC. Protein: CASRGTLTTYEQYF.

About this clonotype: Given a much more abundant clone one base away, this may be a read error. This chain connects TRBV7-9 to TRBJ2-5; unclear D gene. The germline V gene has CDR1 SEHNR and CDR2 FQNEAQ (reference sequence). The CDR3 sequence is 14 residues long. The DNA of the CDR3 is TGTGCCAGCAGCTCCCCTGGGCTGGAAGAGACCCGGTACTTC. Its translation: CASSSPGLEETRYF.